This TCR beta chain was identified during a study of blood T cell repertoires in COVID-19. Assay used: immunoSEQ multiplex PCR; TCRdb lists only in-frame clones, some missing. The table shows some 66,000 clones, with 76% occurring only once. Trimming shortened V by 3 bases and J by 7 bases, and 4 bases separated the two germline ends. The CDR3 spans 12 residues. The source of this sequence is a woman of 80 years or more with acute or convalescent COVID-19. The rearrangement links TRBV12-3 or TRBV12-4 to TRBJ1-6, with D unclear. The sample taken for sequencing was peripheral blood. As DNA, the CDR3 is TGTGCCAGCAGTTTTGGCAATTCACCCCTCCACTTT. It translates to CASSFGNSPLHF.